What follows describes a single T cell receptor beta chain. Its antigen is currently unknown. Germline-derived CDR1 and CDR2 are SGDLS and YYNGEE. This CDR3 contains 18 residues. J was trimmed by 2 bases and V by 4 bases; bases with no gene match: 10. This sample was included in a study of T cell responses to AZD1222 COVID-19 vaccine. Assay: immunoSEQ multiplex PCR; the TCRdb copy retains only in-frame clones and omits some. The data show over 100,000 clones, with approximately 91% seen just once and around 0.99% held by the top ten. Study observations and caveats: Clonal diversity may have been underestimated, and the donors were mostly white British, with more females than males. Vaccine-associated CD4 TCRs ranged over spike, dominating at 160-218 and 743-854. Reportedly, nearly half the spike-specific TCRs target unmutated variant regions.

The V gene is TRBV9, the J gene TRBJ2-5; 14 nucleotides align to TRBD2. Specimen: peripheral blood, collected 28 days after the second AZD1222 dose. This TCR was sampled from an adult who received the AZD1222 COVID-19 vaccine. CDR3 in DNA: TGTGCCAGCAGCTCAGACCCGGGACTAGCGGGAGAACAAGAGACCCAGTACTTC. It yields the protein CASSSDPGLAGEQETQYF.